This TCR beta chain came from a study of blood T cell repertoires in COVID-19. This clone has a handful of counts. Sequenced by immunoSEQ multiplex PCR; TCRdb stores in-frame clones only, minus some. Counted here are 100,000 or so clones, 80% to 90% occurring once; the ten biggest clones make up about 30%. The V gene lost 2 bases and the J gene lost 4 bases, with 6 bases spanning the gap. This CDR3 has 13 amino acids. CDR1 is MNHEY and CDR2 is SVGAGI in the germline V gene. This sequence was found in a woman older than 75 with acute or convalescent COVID-19. Source material: peripheral blood. This chain joins TRBV6-5 and TRBJ1-5; D unclear. CDR3 sequence reads: CASSYLRNQPQHF. DNA of the CDR3: TGTGCCAGCAGTTACCTTCGTAATCAGCCCCAGCATTTT.